This is a list of T cell receptor beta chains from one sample in a study of patients and donors after allogeneic stem cell transplantation. TCRdb recomputed calls from the RT-PCR reads with MiXCR, one row per CDR3 protein. The repertoire holds hundreds of thousands of distinct CDR3 sequences, with 16% as singletons. Sequenced: blood, either unsorted or a sorted T cell fraction (not recorded which). Receptor source: a human donor who was either an allogeneic HSCT recipient or a stem cell or donor lymphocyte infusion donor (not recorded which). It is not recorded whose cells these are; they may come from a transplant donor. Both conserved end residues are part of each CDR3. Fields, in order: CDR3 length, J gene, V gene, clone size, CDR3 protein. Not every row has a clone size; where given, it reads once, few, many or a size class.

cdr3_length: 16
j_call: TRBJ2-3
v_call: TRBV12-3/TRBV12-4
clone_size: -
cdr3_aa: CASSLLDLHYTDTQYF

cdr3_length: 12
j_call: TRBJ2-7
v_call: TRBV5-1
clone_size: once
cdr3_aa: CASSLKPGHQYF

cdr3_length: 14
j_call: TRBJ1-1
v_call: TRBV18
clone_size: -
cdr3_aa: CASSPGGQNTEAFF

cdr3_length: 15
j_call: TRBJ2-7
v_call: TRBV5-1
clone_size: few
cdr3_aa: CASRGTGHVTYEQYF

cdr3_length: 15
j_call: TRBJ1-1
v_call: TRBV4-1
clone_size: few
cdr3_aa: CASSQGQGAGGEAFF

cdr3_length: 14
j_call: TRBJ2-5
v_call: TRBV7-9
clone_size: -
cdr3_aa: CASSLAASGETQYF

cdr3_length: 14
j_call: TRBJ2-5
v_call: TRBV7-2
clone_size: few
cdr3_aa: CASSLVPGRETQYF

cdr3_length: 14
j_call: TRBJ2-2
v_call: TRBV10-3
clone_size: -
cdr3_aa: CAIYREVSTGELFF

cdr3_length: 14
j_call: TRBJ2-1
v_call: TRBV27
clone_size: -
cdr3_aa: CASRRLAGSGEQFF

cdr3_length: 15
j_call: TRBJ1-1
v_call: TRBV6-1
clone_size: few
cdr3_aa: CASTRRAILPTEAFF

cdr3_length: 15
j_call: TRBJ2-7
v_call: TRBV11-3
clone_size: -
cdr3_aa: CASSPRTGGSYEQYF

cdr3_length: 12
j_call: TRBJ2-7
v_call: TRBV30
clone_size: -
cdr3_aa: CAWSREVYEQYF

cdr3_length: 12
j_call: TRBJ2-1
v_call: TRBV3-1
clone_size: -
cdr3_aa: CASSPSAGEQFF

cdr3_length: 14
j_call: TRBJ1-1
v_call: TRBV14
clone_size: once
cdr3_aa: CASSRYSMNTEASF

cdr3_length: 12
j_call: TRBJ2-1
v_call: TRBV24-1
clone_size: few
cdr3_aa: CATRHRDAEQFF

cdr3_length: 15
j_call: TRBJ2-5
v_call: TRBV7-2
clone_size: -
cdr3_aa: CASSLVWRGEETQYF

cdr3_length: 13
j_call: TRBJ1-2
v_call: TRBV15
clone_size: -
cdr3_aa: CATSRVGRENYTF

cdr3_length: 15
j_call: TRBJ2-7
v_call: TRBV6-1
clone_size: -
cdr3_aa: CASSPPRVSSYEQYF

cdr3_length: 14
j_call: TRBJ2-7
v_call: TRBV7-9
clone_size: -
cdr3_aa: CASGLQSISNEQYF

cdr3_length: 12
j_call: TRBJ2-7
v_call: TRBV20-1
clone_size: few
cdr3_aa: CSARGGNYEQYF

cdr3_length: 15
j_call: TRBJ1-1
v_call: TRBV11-1
clone_size: many
cdr3_aa: CASSRNRAMNTEAFF

cdr3_length: 15
j_call: TRBJ1-2
v_call: TRBV5-1
clone_size: many
cdr3_aa: CASSSGTGANYGYTF

cdr3_length: 14
j_call: TRBJ2-7
v_call: TRBV13
clone_size: -
cdr3_aa: CASRKTGERYEQYF

cdr3_length: 14
j_call: TRBJ1-4
v_call: TRBV10-3
clone_size: -
cdr3_aa: CAISERGIHEKLFF

cdr3_length: 15
j_call: TRBJ2-3
v_call: TRBV6-1
clone_size: few
cdr3_aa: CASSASGSFTDTQYF

cdr3_length: 17
j_call: TRBJ2-7
v_call: TRBV4-3
clone_size: many
cdr3_aa: CASSQSPGTSGLNEQYF

cdr3_length: 15
j_call: TRBJ2-5
v_call: TRBV5-1
clone_size: -
cdr3_aa: CASSLARGDGETQYF

cdr3_length: 14
j_call: TRBJ1-3
v_call: TRBV3-1
clone_size: few
cdr3_aa: CASGRWGAGNTIYF

cdr3_length: 13
j_call: TRBJ2-7
v_call: TRBV12-3/TRBV12-4
clone_size: many
cdr3_aa: CASSLDRGSEQYF

cdr3_length: 17
j_call: TRBJ2-3
v_call: TRBV18
clone_size: -
cdr3_aa: CASSPLGTKVSTDTQYF

cdr3_length: 12
j_call: TRBJ1-6
v_call: TRBV12-3/TRBV12-4
clone_size: -
cdr3_aa: CASSFPNSPLHF

cdr3_length: 17
j_call: TRBJ2-7
v_call: TRBV6-5
clone_size: many
cdr3_aa: CASSYSKAGTHLYEQYF

cdr3_length: 14
j_call: TRBJ1-3
v_call: TRBV11-3
clone_size: few
cdr3_aa: CASSLLGSGNTIYF

cdr3_length: 12
j_call: TRBJ1-4
v_call: TRBV20-1
clone_size: -
cdr3_aa: CSARGDQGKLFF

cdr3_length: 15
j_call: TRBJ1-3
v_call: TRBV6-5
clone_size: -
cdr3_aa: CASSYSVQGGGTIYF

cdr3_length: 15
j_call: TRBJ1-2
v_call: TRBV2
clone_size: -
cdr3_aa: CASSEGQASPFGYTF

cdr3_length: 17
j_call: TRBJ2-1
v_call: TRBV15
clone_size: -
cdr3_aa: CATSIIPTSGSYNEQFF

cdr3_length: 14
j_call: TRBJ2-3
v_call: TRBV2
clone_size: few
cdr3_aa: CASSEGGARGTQYF

cdr3_length: 14
j_call: TRBJ2-2
v_call: TRBV12-3/TRBV12-4
clone_size: few
cdr3_aa: CASIIDRGGGELFF

cdr3_length: 13
j_call: TRBJ2-7
v_call: TRBV7-9
clone_size: few
cdr3_aa: CASSLFGSYEQYF

cdr3_length: 15
j_call: TRBJ2-5
v_call: TRBV4-1
clone_size: -
cdr3_aa: CASSQVGGVEETQYF

cdr3_length: 12
j_call: TRBJ2-3
v_call: TRBV28
clone_size: many
cdr3_aa: CASSGDTDTQYF

cdr3_length: 14
j_call: TRBJ2-5
v_call: TRBV20-1
clone_size: few
cdr3_aa: CSAPRDGVTGTQYF

cdr3_length: 18
j_call: TRBJ1-2
v_call: TRBV27
clone_size: many
cdr3_aa: CASSPFMMWGDPPYGYTF